This passage covers 17 T cell receptor beta chains from one sample sequenced in a study of PD-1 blockade in classical Hodgkin lymphoma. Noted time point: cycle 4 day 1 (C4D1), after five to seven weeks of nivolumab. All the patients suffered relapse after autologous stem cell transplantation, and brentuximab vedotin exposure differed. Magnetic negative selection, applied to thawed PBMCs, was used to isolate the CD8+ T cells. TCRdb keeps only in-frame clones here, not all; method: immunoSEQ multiplex PCR. The sample records some 20,000 clones, about 87% being singletons. Sample: CD8+ T cells from blood, taken before the fourth cycle of nivolumab. Receptors were obtained from a human donor with classical Hodgkin lymphoma.

The chain joins TRBV20-1 to TRBJ1-1; D is undetermined. CDR1 and CDR2 from the germline V gene are DFQATT and SNEGSKA (reference sequence). This CDR3 is built from 11 residues. V shed 7 bases and J shed 0 bases, with 6 bases lying between them. The CDR3 DNA follows: TGCAGTGTGTCAGTGAACACTGAAGCTTTCTTT. This codes for CSVSVNTEAFF.

The DNA of the CDR3 is TGTGCCAGCAGTGGTGGGATTTGGTCCTACGAGCAGTACTTC. Encoded protein: CASSGGIWSYEQYF. This chain joins TRBV27 and TRBJ2-7; D uncertain. The V end was cut by 5 bases, the J end by 1 base, with 12 bases between. The germline V gene encodes CDR1 MNHEY and CDR2 SMNVEV (reference sequence). CDR3 length: 14 amino acids.

For the CDR3, the DNA is TGTGCCAGCAGTGCGACCGCTAACTATGGCTACACCTTC. Translating it yields CASSATANYGYTF. The chain employs TRBV28 and TRBJ1-2, with D unresolved. The germline V and J ends were trimmed by 5 bases and 0 bases, with 7 bases remaining between them. Germline CDR1 reads MDHEN; CDR2 reads SYDVKM. The CDR3 is 13 residues long.

The chain carries TRBV28 and TRBJ2-7; possibly TRBD2 for D (6 bases). CDR3 length: 15 amino acids. The germline gives CDR1 MDHEN, CDR2 SYDVKM. V shed 6 bases and J shed 4 bases, with 19 bases lying between them. The CDR3 region has the DNA TGTGCCAGCAGCAAATCCGGGACTGGAAAATACGAGCAGTACTTC. Encoded protein: CASSKSGTGKYEQYF.

The J gene is TRBJ2-3, the V gene TRBV5-1; 10 bases line up with TRBD1. V shed 5 bases, J shed 4 bases, and the junction held 13 bases outside the gene matches. Germline values: CDR1 SGHRS, CDR2 YFSETQ. This CDR3 comprises 17 residues. CDR3 sequence reads: CASSYLGGQGTSDTQYF. Here the CDR3 DNA reads TGCGCCAGCAGTTACCTTGGGGGACAGGGGACCTCAGATACGCAGTATTTT.

This chain links TRBV29-1 with TRBJ2-7; 10 positions match TRBD2. From germline, CDR1 is SQVTM and CDR2 ANQGSEA. CDR3 length: 14 residues. V lost 7 bases and J lost 6; bases outside the gene matches: 12. CDR3 sequence (DNA): TGCAGCGCAAAGATTCCCGGACTAGCGGTCGAGCAGTACTTC. Encoded protein: CSAKIPGLAVEQYF.

This clone was counted a few times. The chain combines TRBV27 with TRBJ1-2; 8 nucleotides line up with TRBD1. This CDR3 region has 13 residues. The V and J ends lost 5 bases and 5 bases, in that order; junction bases with no gene match: 4. Per the germline V gene, CDR1 is MNHEY and CDR2 is SMNVEV (reference sequence). CDR3 coding DNA: TGTGCCAGCAGTCCAGGACAGGGTTATGGCTACACCTTC. Amino acid sequence: CASSPGQGYGYTF.

The chain couples TRBV27 to TRBJ2-3, with D hard to call. Trimming pared 4 bases from V and 1 base from J, leaving 3 bases between. Germline-derived CDR1 and CDR2 are MNHEY and SMNVEV (reference sequence). This CDR3 region has 12 residues. Written as DNA, the CDR3 is TGTGCCAGCAGTTATGGCACAGATACGCAGTATTTT. Its translation is CASSYGTDTQYF.

This chain links TRBV4-1 with TRBJ2-7; 9 bases map to TRBD2. This CDR3 is built from 16 residues. CDR1 and CDR2 from the germline V gene are MGHRA and YSYEKL. The V segment lost 0 bases and the J segment 3 bases; nucleotides outside the gene matches: 6. DNA for the CDR3: TGCGCCAGCAGCCAAGAGCCTAGCGGGGCTAACTACGAGCAGTACTTC. As protein: CASSQEPSGANYEQYF.

The CDR3 sequence is CAIQNGNQPQHF. CDR3 nucleotides: TGTGCCATACAAAACGGCAATCAGCCCCAGCATTTT. The J gene is TRBJ1-5, the V gene TRBV15; D unclear. The CDR3 has 12 amino acids. CDR1 and CDR2 (germline): LNHNV, YYDKDF (reference sequence). The V end was cut by 10 bases, the J end by 2 bases, with 9 bases between.

This clone has a handful of counts. CDR3 in amino acids: CASSLGSGPGYTF. In DNA, the CDR3 is TGTGCCAGCAGCTTGGGGTCTGGGCCTGGCTACACCTTC. The rearrangement uses TRBV7-9 and TRBJ1-2; D ambiguous. Trimming removed 3 bases from V and 7 bases from J, with 12 bases in between. The CDR3 covers 13 residues. From germline, CDR1 is SEHNR and CDR2 FQNEAQ (reference sequence).

A few counts support this clone. CDR3 in DNA: TGTGCCAGCAGCGTAGAAGGTGGTGAGCAGTTCTTC. Its translation: CASSVEGGEQFF. The chain is built from TRBV9 and TRBJ2-1; no clear D gene. This CDR3 region has 12 residues. The V and J ends lost 0 bases and 9 bases respectively, with 7 bases between them. CDR1 is SGDLS and CDR2 is YYNGEE in the germline V gene.

The V gene is TRBV5-5, the J gene TRBJ1-5; TRBD1 might be the D (5 bases). Germline loops: CDR1 SGHKS, CDR2 YYEKEE (reference sequence). The CDR3 sequence is 14 residues long. V was clipped by 4 bases and J by 3 bases, with 11 bases between them. The CDR3 sequence is CASSLDNYNQPQHF. For the CDR3, the DNA is TGTGCCAGCAGCCTGGACAACTACAATCAGCCCCAGCATTTT.

J is TRBJ2-7 and V is TRBV27; D is uncertain. Germline CDR1 MNHEY, CDR2 SMNVEV (reference sequence). The length of the CDR3 is 14 residues. V was pared by 3 bases and J by 4 bases, with 13 bases between. The CDR3 protein is CASSLKGPPYEQYF. The CDR3 DNA follows: TGTGCCAGCAGTTTGAAAGGGCCACCTTACGAGCAGTACTTC.

The V call is TRBV27, the J call TRBJ2-1; 9 bases match TRBD2. The germline V gene encodes CDR1 MNHEY and CDR2 SMNVEV (reference sequence). Trimming removed 6 bases from V and 3 bases from J; junction bases left unmatched: 3. The CDR3 is 14 amino acids. CDR3 region: CASRTSGDYNEQFF. The DNA of the CDR3 is TGTGCCAGCAGGACTAGCGGAGACTACAATGAGCAGTTCTTC.

The rearrangement links TRBV27 to TRBJ2-1, with D perhaps TRBD1 or TRBD2 (5 bases each). CDR3 length: 11 residues. V was trimmed by 5 bases and J by 10 bases, leaving 9 bases between them. Germline V gives CDR1 MNHEY, CDR2 SMNVEV (reference sequence). The CDR3 loop is CASSQGPEQFF. CDR3 DNA sequence: TGTGCCAGCAGTCAGGGACCCGAGCAGTTCTTC.

This rearrangement joins TRBV6-1 to TRBJ2-7; either TRBD1 or TRBD2 may supply D (5 bases each). V shed 6 bases and J shed 7 bases, with 16 bases lying between them. Per germline, CDR1 MNHNS and CDR2 SASEGT. The CDR3 is 13 amino acids. CDR3 DNA sequence: TGTGCCAGCAGGATAGGGACGGCCGGGGAGCAGTACTTC. This sequence encodes CASRIGTAGEQYF.